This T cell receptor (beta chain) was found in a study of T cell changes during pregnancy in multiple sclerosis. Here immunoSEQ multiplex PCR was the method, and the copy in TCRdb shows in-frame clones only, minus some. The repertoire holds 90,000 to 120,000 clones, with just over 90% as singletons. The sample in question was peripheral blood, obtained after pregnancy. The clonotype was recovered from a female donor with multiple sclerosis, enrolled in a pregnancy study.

This CDR3 is CASSAQMGLAGGPPSSTDTQYF. DNA of the CDR3: TGTGCCAGCAGCGCCCAGATGGGACTAGCGGGGGGGCCACCGTCAAGCACAGATACGCAGTATTTT. The chain carries TRBV9 and TRBJ2-3; 16 nucleotides agree with TRBD2. Germline CDR1 SGDLS, CDR2 YYNGEE. V lost 3 bases, J lost 0 bases, and 16 bases stayed unmatched. The CDR3 runs to 22 residues.